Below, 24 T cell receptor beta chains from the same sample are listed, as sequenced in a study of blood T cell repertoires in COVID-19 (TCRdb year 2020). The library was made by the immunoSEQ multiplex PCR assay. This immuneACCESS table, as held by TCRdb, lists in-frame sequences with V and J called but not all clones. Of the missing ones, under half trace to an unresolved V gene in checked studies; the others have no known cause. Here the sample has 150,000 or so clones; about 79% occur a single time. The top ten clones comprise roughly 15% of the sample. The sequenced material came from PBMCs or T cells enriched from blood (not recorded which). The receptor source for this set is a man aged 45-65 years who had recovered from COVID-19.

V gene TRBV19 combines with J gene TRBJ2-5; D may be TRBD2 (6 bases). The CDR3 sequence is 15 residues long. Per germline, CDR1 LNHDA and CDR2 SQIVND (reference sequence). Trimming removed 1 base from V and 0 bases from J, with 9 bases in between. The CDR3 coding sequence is TGTGCCAGTAGTATAGCGGGACTCTACCAAGAGACCCAGTACTTC. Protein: CASSIAGLYQETQYF.

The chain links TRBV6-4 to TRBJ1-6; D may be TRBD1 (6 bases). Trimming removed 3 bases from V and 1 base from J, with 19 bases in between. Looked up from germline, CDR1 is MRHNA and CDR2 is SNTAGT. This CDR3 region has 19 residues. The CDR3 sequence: CASSDLSLRQASYNSPLHF. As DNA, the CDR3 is TGTGCCAGCAGTGATTTAAGCCTGCGACAGGCATCCTATAATTCACCCCTCCACTTT.

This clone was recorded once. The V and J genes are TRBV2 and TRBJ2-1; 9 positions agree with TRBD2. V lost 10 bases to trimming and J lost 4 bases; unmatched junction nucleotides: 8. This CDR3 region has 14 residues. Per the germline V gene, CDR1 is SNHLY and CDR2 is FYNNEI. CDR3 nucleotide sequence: TGTGCCATCATAGCGGGGGCCCTGTACAATGAGCAGTTCTTC. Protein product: CAIIAGALYNEQFF.

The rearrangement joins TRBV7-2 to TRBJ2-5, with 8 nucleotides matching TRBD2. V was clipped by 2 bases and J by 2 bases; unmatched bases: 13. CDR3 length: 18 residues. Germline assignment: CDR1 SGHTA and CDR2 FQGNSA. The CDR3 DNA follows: TGTGCCAGCAGCTTAAATATCCCCACCGCGGGAGGTCAAGAGACCCAGTACTTC. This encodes CASSLNIPTAGGQETQYF.

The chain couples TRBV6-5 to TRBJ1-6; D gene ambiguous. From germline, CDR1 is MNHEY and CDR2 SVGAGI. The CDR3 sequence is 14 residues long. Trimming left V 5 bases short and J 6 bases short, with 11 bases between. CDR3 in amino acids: CASSRPRGNSPLHF. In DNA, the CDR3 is TGTGCCAGCAGTCGCCCCCGCGGTAATTCACCCCTCCACTTT.

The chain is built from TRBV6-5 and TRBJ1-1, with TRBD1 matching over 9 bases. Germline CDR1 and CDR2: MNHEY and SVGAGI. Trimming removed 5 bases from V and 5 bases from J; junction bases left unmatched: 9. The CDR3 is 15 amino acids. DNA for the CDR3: TGTGCCAGCAGTACAGGACAGGGGCGGGGTACTGAAGCTTTCTTT. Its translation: CASSTGQGRGTEAFF.

The CDR3, as DNA: TGCGCCAGCAGCTTGGTTGGGTTGGGCAGGGCGGATGAAAAACTGTTTTTT. Translating gives CASSLVGLGRADEKLFF. The chain couples TRBV5-1 to TRBJ1-4; tentative D call: TRBD1 (5 bases). V was clipped by 0 bases and J by 6 bases, with 18 bases between them. This CDR3 is built from 17 residues. Germline assignment: CDR1 SGHRS and CDR2 YFSETQ.

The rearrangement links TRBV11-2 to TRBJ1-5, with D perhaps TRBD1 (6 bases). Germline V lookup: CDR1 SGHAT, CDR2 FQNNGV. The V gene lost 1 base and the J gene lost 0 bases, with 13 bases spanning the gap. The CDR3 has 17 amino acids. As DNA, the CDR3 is TGTGCCAGCAGCTTAGCCAGGGGCCCTTATAGCAATCAGCCCCAGCATTTT. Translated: CASSLARGPYSNQPQHF.

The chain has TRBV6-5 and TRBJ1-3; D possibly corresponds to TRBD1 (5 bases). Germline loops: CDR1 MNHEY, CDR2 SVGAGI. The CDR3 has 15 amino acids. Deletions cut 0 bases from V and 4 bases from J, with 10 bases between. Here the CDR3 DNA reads TGTGCCAGCAGTTACTCGCCAGGGTACGGAAACACCATATATTTT. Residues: CASSYSPGYGNTIYF.

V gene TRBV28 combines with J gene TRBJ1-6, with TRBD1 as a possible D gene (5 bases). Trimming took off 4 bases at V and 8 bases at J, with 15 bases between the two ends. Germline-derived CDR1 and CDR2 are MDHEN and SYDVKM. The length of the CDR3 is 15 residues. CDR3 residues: CASSYAGLMYSPLHF. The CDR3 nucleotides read TGTGCCAGCAGTTACGCGGGACTAATGTATTCACCCCTCCACTTT.

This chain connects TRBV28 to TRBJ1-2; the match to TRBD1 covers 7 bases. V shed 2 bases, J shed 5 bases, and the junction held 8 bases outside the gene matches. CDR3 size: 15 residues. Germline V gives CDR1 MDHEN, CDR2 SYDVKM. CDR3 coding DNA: TGTGCCAGCAGTTTAGGGGGACAGTATCTTTATGGCTACACCTTC. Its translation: CASSLGGQYLYGYTF.

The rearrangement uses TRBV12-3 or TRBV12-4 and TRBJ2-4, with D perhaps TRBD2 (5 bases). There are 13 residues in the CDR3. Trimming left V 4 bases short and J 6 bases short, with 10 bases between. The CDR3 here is CASSSGLVNIQYF. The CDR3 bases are TGTGCCAGCAGTTCCGGACTGGTAAACATTCAGTACTTC.

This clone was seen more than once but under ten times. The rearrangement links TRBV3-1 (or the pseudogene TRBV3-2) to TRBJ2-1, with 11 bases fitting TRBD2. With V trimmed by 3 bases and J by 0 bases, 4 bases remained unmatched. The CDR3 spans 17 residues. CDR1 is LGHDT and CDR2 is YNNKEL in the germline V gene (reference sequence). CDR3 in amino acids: CASSHTLAGDSYNEQFF. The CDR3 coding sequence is TGTGCCAGCAGCCACACACTAGCGGGGGACTCCTACAATGAGCAGTTCTTC.

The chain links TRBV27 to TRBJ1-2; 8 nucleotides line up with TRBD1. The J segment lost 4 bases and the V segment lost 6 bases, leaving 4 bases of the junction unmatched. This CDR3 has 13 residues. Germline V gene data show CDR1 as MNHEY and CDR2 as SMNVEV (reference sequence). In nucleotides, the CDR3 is TGTGCCAGCAGCCCCGACAGGGGCTATGGCTACACCTTC. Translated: CASSPDRGYGYTF.

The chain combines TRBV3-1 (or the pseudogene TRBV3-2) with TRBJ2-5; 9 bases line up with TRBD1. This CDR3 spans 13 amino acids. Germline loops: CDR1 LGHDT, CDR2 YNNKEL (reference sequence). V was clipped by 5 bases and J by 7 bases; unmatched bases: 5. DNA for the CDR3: TGTGCCAGCAGCTACAGGGGGCTCGGGACCCAGTACTTC. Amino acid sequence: CASSYRGLGTQYF.

CDR3 amino acids: CASSVVDRGPVNTIYF. The CDR3 coding sequence is TGTGCCAGCAGCGTAGTCGACAGGGGGCCCGTAAACACCATATATTTT. The rearrangement joins TRBV9 to TRBJ1-3, with TRBD1 matching over 10 bases. CDR1 is SGDLS, CDR2 YYNGEE, per germline. This CDR3 is built from 16 residues. J was trimmed by 6 bases and V by 0 bases; bases with no gene match: 6.

The chain's CDR3 is CASRDGGNQETQYF. CDR3 nucleotide sequence: TGCGCCAGCAGGGACGGGGGAAACCAAGAGACCCAGTACTTC. V and J are TRBV4-1 and TRBJ2-5, with D possibly TRBD2 on 6 matching bases. The CDR3 length is 14 residues. Trimming removed 6 bases at V and 0 bases at J, with 11 bases between. Germline CDR1 reads MGHRA; CDR2 reads YSYEKL.

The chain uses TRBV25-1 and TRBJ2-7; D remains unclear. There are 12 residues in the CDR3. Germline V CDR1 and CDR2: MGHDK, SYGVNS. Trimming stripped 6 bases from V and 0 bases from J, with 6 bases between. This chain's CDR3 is CASSLSSYEQYF. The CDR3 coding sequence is TGTGCCAGCAGCCTTAGCTCCTACGAGCAGTACTTC.

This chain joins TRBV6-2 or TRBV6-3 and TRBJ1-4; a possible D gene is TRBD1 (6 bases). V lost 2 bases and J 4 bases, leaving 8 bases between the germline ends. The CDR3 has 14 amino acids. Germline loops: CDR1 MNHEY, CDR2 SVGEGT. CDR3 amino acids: CASSYDRFNEKLFF. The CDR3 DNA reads TGTGCCAGCAGTTACGACAGGTTTAATGAAAAACTGTTTTTT.

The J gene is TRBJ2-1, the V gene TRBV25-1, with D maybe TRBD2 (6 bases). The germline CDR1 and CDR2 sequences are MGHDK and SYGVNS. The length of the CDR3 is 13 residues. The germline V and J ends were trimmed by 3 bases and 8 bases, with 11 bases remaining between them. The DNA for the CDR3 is TGTGCCAGCAGTGATGTACGGGGGTATGAGCAGTTCTTC. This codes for CASSDVRGYEQFF.

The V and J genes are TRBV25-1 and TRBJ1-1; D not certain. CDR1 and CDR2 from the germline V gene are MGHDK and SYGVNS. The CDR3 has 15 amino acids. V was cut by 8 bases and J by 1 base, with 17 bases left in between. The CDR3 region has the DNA TGTGCCAGCCGACGGTGGGGAGGTTCGAACACTGAAGCTTTCTTT. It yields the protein CASRRWGGSNTEAFF.

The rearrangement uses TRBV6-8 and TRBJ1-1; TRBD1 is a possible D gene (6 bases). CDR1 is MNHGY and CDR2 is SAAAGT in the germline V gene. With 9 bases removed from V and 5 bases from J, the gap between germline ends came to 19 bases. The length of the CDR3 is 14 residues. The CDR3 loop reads CASHQGQGKTEAFF. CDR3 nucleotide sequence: TGTGCCAGTCACCAGGGTCAGGGGAAAACTGAAGCTTTCTTT.

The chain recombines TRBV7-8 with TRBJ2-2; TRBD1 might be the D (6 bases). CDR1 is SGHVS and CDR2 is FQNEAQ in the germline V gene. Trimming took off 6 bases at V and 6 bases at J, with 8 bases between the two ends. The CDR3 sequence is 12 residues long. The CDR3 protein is CASRQGSGELFF. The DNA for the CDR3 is TGTGCCAGCAGGCAGGGGTCCGGGGAGCTGTTTTTT.

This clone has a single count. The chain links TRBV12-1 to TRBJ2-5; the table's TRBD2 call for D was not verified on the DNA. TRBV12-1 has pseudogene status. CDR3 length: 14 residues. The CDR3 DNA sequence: TGTGCCAGCAGCCCCGGACTACCGCAAGAGACCCAGTACTTC. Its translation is CASSPGLPQETQYF.